The 20 T cell receptor beta chains below come from one sample, sequenced in a study of blood T cell repertoires in COVID-19. Assay: immunoSEQ multiplex PCR; the TCRdb copy retains only in-frame clones and omits some. This sample has tens of thousands of clones, with around 80% found just once. The sample was peripheral blood. The receptors here all came from a woman older than 75 with acute or convalescent COVID-19.

V gene TRBV4-1 combines with J gene TRBJ2-7, with D maybe TRBD2 (5 bases). From germline, CDR1 is MGHRA and CDR2 YSYEKL. V was clipped by 5 bases and J by 0 bases, with 11 bases between them. The CDR3 spans 14 residues. The CDR3 region is CASSETISSYEQYF. Here the CDR3 DNA reads TGCGCCAGCAGCGAGACTATTAGCTCCTACGAGCAGTACTTC.

The genes are TRBV2 and TRBJ1-6; D is unclear. CDR1 is SNHLY, CDR2 FYNNEI, per germline. Trimming removed 7 bases at V and 7 bases at J, with 11 bases between. This CDR3 comprises 13 residues. The CDR3 DNA sequence: TGTGCCAGCACTAAAGAGGGAAATTCACCCCTCCACTTT. Its protein product is CASTKEGNSPLHF.

The V call is TRBV6-5, the J call TRBJ2-7; 10 bases map to TRBD2. The CDR3 has 15 amino acids. Germline V gene lookup returns CDR1 MNHEY and CDR2 SVGAGI. V trimming: 2 bases; J trimming: 5 bases; junction bases outside the gene matches: 6. The CDR3 sequence: CASSYEASGSHEQYF. The CDR3 DNA reads as TGTGCCAGCAGTTACGAGGCTAGCGGGAGCCACGAGCAGTACTTC.

This sequence joins TRBV19 and TRBJ2-5, with D possibly being TRBD2 (5 bases). This CDR3 comprises 17 residues. Trimming cost V 3 bases and J 5 bases, with 22 bases left between them. CDR1 is LNHDA, CDR2 SQIVND, per germline (reference sequence). The DNA for the CDR3 is TGTGCCAGTAGTATCTCGATCCGTCGGGCGGGTAAGGAGACCCAGTACTTC. Translated: CASSISIRRAGKETQYF.

The V call is TRBV7-9, the J call TRBJ1-3; tentative D call: TRBD1 (5 bases). Germline V gene sequence: CDR1 SEHNR, CDR2 FQNEAQ (reference sequence). Trimming took 7 bases from V and 4 from J, leaving 11 bases between them. This CDR3 contains 13 residues. The CDR3 bases are TGTGCCAGCACTGAGGGACTCGGAAACACCATATATTTT. Amino acids: CASTEGLGNTIYF.

CDR3 nucleotides: TGTGCCAGCAGCGGGAGGGTTCCTGCAGGACAGGGAGCGAAAAACATTCAGTACTTC. Translating it yields CASSGRVPAGQGAKNIQYF. The rearrangement uses TRBV7-2 and TRBJ2-4; tentative D call: TRBD1 (8 bases). The CDR3 totals 19 residues. V lost 5 bases and J lost 4, with 27 bases in between. Germline values: CDR1 SGHTA, CDR2 FQGNSA.

This sequence joins TRBV10-1 and TRBJ1-1, with D tentatively TRBD1 (6 bases). The germline V and J ends were trimmed by 2 bases and 1 base, with 20 bases remaining between them. CDR1 and CDR2 (germline): WNHNN, SYGVQD (reference sequence). The CDR3 sequence is 18 residues long. In nucleotides, the CDR3 is TGCGCCAGCAGTGAGGGACCTACGCTTACAGGGCGGAACACTGAAGCTTTCTTT. This codes for CASSEGPTLTGRNTEAFF.

V and J are TRBV5-1 and TRBJ1-2, with 10 bases that match TRBD1. This CDR3 has 14 amino acids. Losses at the gene ends were 0 bases for V and 4 bases for J; bases not matched to a gene: 0. The germline V gene encodes CDR1 SGHRS and CDR2 YFSETQ. Here the CDR3 DNA reads TGCGCCAGCAGCTTGGGACAGGGGGCCTATGGCTACACCTTC. Residues: CASSLGQGAYGYTF.

This clone appeared a few times. The chain carries TRBV29-1 and TRBJ2-1; 11 nucleotides agree with TRBD2. The CDR3 is 15 amino acids. Germline values: CDR1 SQVTM, CDR2 ANQGSEA. The ends lost 4 bases at V and 9 bases at J; junction bases unmatched: 11. The CDR3 reads CSVASLSGRAGEQFF. In DNA form, the CDR3 reads TGCAGCGTTGCTTCTCTTAGCGGGAGGGCGGGTGAGCAGTTCTTC.

The chain uses TRBV6-5 and TRBJ2-7, with D unclear. This CDR3 contains 14 residues. V gave up 9 bases and J gave up 0 bases, with 15 bases separating them. CDR1 MNHEY and CDR2 SVGAGI come from the germline V gene. In DNA form, the CDR3 reads TGTGCCAGTCAATCCTCCTGGAGCTCCTACGAGCAGTACTTC. It codes for CASQSSWSSYEQYF.

The rearrangement uses TRBV7-8 and TRBJ2-3, with 10 bases fitting TRBD1. V shed 8 bases, J shed 4 bases, and the junction held 9 bases outside the gene matches. The CDR3 length is 15 residues. Germline values: CDR1 SGHVS, CDR2 FQNEAQ. CDR3 sequence (DNA): TGTGCCAGCTATCCGGGACAGGGGTTTCCAGATACGCAGTATTTT. Translating gives CASYPGQGFPDTQYF. The variable domain in full, with the rest retrieved from reference TRBV7-8 and TRBJ2-3, is GAGVSQSPRYKVAKRGQDVALRCDPISGHVSLFWYQQALGQGPEFLTYFQNEAQLDKSGLPSDRFFAERPEGSVSTLKIQRTQQEDSAVYLCASYPGQGFPDTQYFGPGTRLTVL.

The chain has TRBV5-6 and TRBJ2-7; TRBD2 matches 9 bases. With 1 base clipped from V and 0 bases from J, the junction kept 5 bases outside the gene matches. The CDR3 covers 16 residues. Germline loops: CDR1 SGHDT, CDR2 YYEEEE. CDR3 coding DNA: TGTGCCAGCAGCTTGACTAGCGGGTGGCACTCCTACGAGCAGTACTTC. Translation gives CASSLTSGWHSYEQYF.

The chain recombines TRBV19 with TRBJ2-3, with a possible D match to TRBD2 (5 bases). The V gene lost 3 bases and the J gene lost 5 bases, with 15 bases spanning the gap. CDR1 is LNHDA, CDR2 SQIVND, per germline (reference sequence). CDR3 length equals 15 residues. CDR3 bases: TGTGCCAGTAGTATCGTGGTCAGCGGAGGAGATACGCAGTATTTT. It translates to CASSIVVSGGDTQYF. The entire variable domain, with the rest obtained from reference TRBV19 and TRBJ2-3, is as follows: DGGITQSPKYLFRKEGQNVTLSCEQNLNHDAMYWYRQDPGQGLRLIYYSQIVNDFQKGDIAEGYSVSREKKESFPLTVTSAQKNPTAFYLCASSIVVSGGDTQYFGPGTRLTVL.

The CDR3 here is CASSPLGSNEKLFF. CDR3 nucleotides: TGTGCCAGTAGTCCACTAGGAAGTAATGAAAAACTGTTTTTT. The genes are TRBV19 and TRBJ1-4; D gene unclear. Germline values: CDR1 LNHDA, CDR2 SQIVND (reference sequence). The ends were cut back, 5 bases at V and 4 bases at J, with 11 bases in the middle. The CDR3 covers 14 residues.

The V and J genes are TRBV5-1 and TRBJ2-1; 11 nucleotides align to TRBD2. The V segment lost 4 bases and the J segment 6 bases; nucleotides outside the gene matches: 6. The CDR3 spans 15 residues. Germline loops: CDR1 SGHRS, CDR2 YFSETQ. The CDR3 protein is CASSPGTSGLNEQFF. The CDR3 region has the DNA TGCGCCAGCAGCCCCGGGACTAGCGGCCTCAATGAGCAGTTCTTC. The full variable domain, its missing parts supplied by reference TRBV5-1 and TRBJ2-1, is KAGVTQTPRYLIKTRGQQVTLSCSPISGHRSVSWYQQTPGQGLQFLFEYFSETQRNKGNFPGRFSGRQFSNSRSEMNVSTLELGDSALYLCASSPGTSGLNEQFFGPGTRLTVL.

The CDR3 protein is CASSPPGTGGETQYF. CDR3 nucleotides: TGTGCCAGCAGCCCTCCCGGGACAGGGGGAGAGACCCAGTACTTC. The chain couples TRBV7-2 to TRBJ2-5; 11 nucleotides agree with TRBD1. Trimming at V came to 5 bases and at J to 4 bases, leaving 6 bases not matched to a gene. Germline V gene data show CDR1 as SGHTA and CDR2 as FQGNSA. The CDR3 covers 15 residues.

This clone has a single count. The gene calls are TRBV6-5 and TRBJ1-1; no reliable D call. The CDR3 sequence is 13 residues long. CDR1 and CDR2 from the germline V gene are MNHEY and SVGAGI. Trimming left V 5 bases short and J 4 bases short, with 11 bases between. Here the CDR3 reads CASSPSAVTEAFF. Written as DNA, the CDR3 is TGTGCCAGCAGTCCCAGCGCTGTCACTGAAGCTTTCTTT.

The chain recombines TRBV5-1 with TRBJ1-5; no clear D. Germline V gives CDR1 SGHRS, CDR2 YFSETQ. CDR3 length: 15 amino acids. The V and J ends lost 4 bases and 3 bases respectively, with 14 bases between them. The CDR3 coding sequence is TGCGCCAGCAGCCACGGGGAGGGTGTCAATCAGCCCCAGCATTTT. It yields the protein CASSHGEGVNQPQHF.

This clone was recorded once. The chain carries TRBV5-1 and TRBJ2-3; 8 bases line up with TRBD1. J lost 5 bases, V lost 2 bases, and 10 bases had no gene match. CDR3 length: 16 residues. CDR1 and CDR2 (germline): SGHRS, YFSETQ. The CDR3 DNA reads TGCGCCAGCAGCTTTGCCGGGACAGGACCACAAGATACGCAGTATTTT. Its translation is CASSFAGTGPQDTQYF.

This chain connects TRBV3-1 (or the pseudogene TRBV3-2) to TRBJ2-3; D is perhaps TRBD2 (5 bases). CDR3 length: 17 amino acids. The germline gives CDR1 LGHDT, CDR2 YNNKEL (reference sequence). Trimming cost V 3 bases and J 3 bases, with 19 bases left between them. The CDR3 DNA is TGTGCCAGCAGCCATACGGTAGGAATAGCGATGACAGATACGCAGTATTTT. This gives the protein CASSHTVGIAMTDTQYF.